The next 32 T cell receptor beta chains were all read from a single sample in a study of blood T cell repertoires in COVID-19. Profiling relied on immunoSEQ multiplex PCR, and the TCRdb table lists in-frame clones only, not all of them. This sample has more than 95,000 clones, with about four fifths found just once. The sequenced material came from peripheral blood. Every receptor here comes from a man aged 55 to 70 with acute or convalescent COVID-19.

For this clone: The sample has other DNA sequences that encode this CDR3 too. The chain has TRBV27 and TRBJ1-1, with D hard to call. The ends were cut back, 3 bases at V and 1 base at J, with 6 bases in the middle. Germline values: CDR1 MNHEY, CDR2 SMNVEV (reference sequence). The CDR3 extends over 13 amino acids. CDR3 bases: TGTGCCAGCAGTTTTCGGAGGAACACTGAAGCTTTCTTT. This codes for CASSFRRNTEAFF.

The chain uses TRBV18 and TRBJ2-2, with 7 bases that match TRBD1. The CDR3 covers 15 residues. V dropped 0 bases and J dropped 6; count of bases not matched to a gene: 4. Germline CDR1 KGHSH, CDR2 LQKENI. CDR3 residues: CASSPPDRPPGELFF. CDR3 coding DNA: TGTGCCAGCTCACCACCGGACAGGCCCCCCGGGGAGCTGTTTTTT.

The V call is TRBV18, the J call TRBJ2-2; TRBD1 agrees at 11 bases. The germline V gene has CDR1 KGHSH and CDR2 LQKENI. This CDR3 spans 17 amino acids. The V gene end was trimmed by 2 bases and the J gene end by 4 bases; junction bases not matched to a gene: 6. DNA for the CDR3: TGTGCCAGCTCACCAACCGGACAGGGGGCAATCACCGGGGAGCTGTTTTTT. Its protein is CASSPTGQGAITGELFF.

This clone was recorded once. The V call is TRBV6-5, the J call TRBJ2-1; 13 bases fit TRBD2. This CDR3 has 14 residues. V lost 8 bases, J lost 7 bases, and 5 bases stayed unmatched. Germline CDR1 MNHEY, CDR2 SVGAGI. Here the CDR3 DNA reads TGTGCCAGCCGGACTAGCGGGGGTTCAAATGAGCAGTTCTTC. It codes for CASRTSGGSNEQFF.

V usage is TRBV10-3 and J usage is TRBJ2-3; 7 bases are a match to TRBD1. Germline assignment: CDR1 ENHRY and CDR2 SYGVKD. Trimming cost V 4 bases and J 4 bases; bases outside gene matches: 14. The length of the CDR3 is 17 residues. The CDR3: CAISGALTGTFSDTQYF. CDR3 nucleotides: TGTGCCATCAGTGGTGCTTTGACAGGGACATTTTCAGATACGCAGTATTTT.

The chain employs TRBV28 and TRBJ1-2, with 8 bases identical to TRBD1. V gave up 3 bases and J gave up 3 bases; unmatched junction bases: 3. CDR3 size: 14 residues. CDR1 is MDHEN, CDR2 SYDVKM, per germline. CDR3 amino acids: CASSFTGGDYGYTF. The DNA for the CDR3 is TGTGCCAGCAGTTTTACAGGGGGAGACTATGGCTACACCTTC.

The V and J genes are TRBV10-3 and TRBJ2-3; the match to TRBD2 covers 7 bases. The CDR3 is 13 residues long. V gave up 11 bases and J gave up 8 bases; unmatched junction bases: 13. The V gene's germline CDR1 is ENHRY and CDR2 SYGVKD. The CDR3 loop reads CAVGPHTGGTQYF. The CDR3 DNA follows: TGTGCCGTCGGCCCCCACACGGGGGGTACGCAGTATTTT.

The chain links TRBV10-2 to TRBJ2-2; 10 nucleotides agree with TRBD1. Germline V gives CDR1 WSHSY, CDR2 SAAADI. The length of the CDR3 is 16 residues. V lost 6 bases to trimming and J lost 4 bases; unmatched junction nucleotides: 8. CDR3 sequence reads: CASRPPGQGSTGELFF. The DNA for the CDR3 is TGCGCCAGCAGGCCTCCGGGACAGGGGTCCACCGGGGAGCTGTTTTTT.

The genes are TRBV15 and TRBJ1-5, with TRBD1 matching 10 bases. CDR1 and CDR2 (germline): LNHNV, YYDKDF (reference sequence). There are 15 residues in the CDR3. Trimming removed 8 bases from V and 2 bases from J; junction bases left unmatched: 6. CDR3 region: CATRDRGHGNQPQHF. In DNA, the CDR3 is TGTGCCACCCGCGACAGGGGGCATGGCAATCAGCCCCAGCATTTT.

V usage is TRBV2 and J usage is TRBJ2-5; 12 positions agree with TRBD2. Trimming at V came to 3 bases and at J to 3 bases, leaving 8 bases not matched to a gene. Germline loops: CDR1 SNHLY, CDR2 FYNNEI. CDR3 length: 17 residues. The CDR3 loop reads CASSDNRLAGAKETQYF. In DNA form, the CDR3 reads TGTGCCAGCAGTGACAATCGACTAGCGGGAGCTAAAGAGACCCAGTACTTC.

About this clone itself: The identical CDR3 is also encoded by other nucleotide sequences in the sample. The rearrangement uses TRBV12-3 or TRBV12-4 and TRBJ2-1, with D perhaps TRBD2 (6 bases). This CDR3 spans 12 amino acids. Trimming removed 2 bases at V and 7 bases at J, with 6 bases between. For the CDR3, the DNA is TGTGCCAGCAGTTTACGGGGGAATGAGCAGTTCTTC. Residues: CASSLRGNEQFF.

CDR3 in amino acids: CASSLEQGGTGELFF. CDR3 DNA: TGCGCCAGCAGCTTGGAACAGGGGGGCACCGGGGAGCTGTTTTTT. The V gene is TRBV5-1, the J gene TRBJ2-2; 8 bases agree with TRBD1. Per the germline V gene, CDR1 is SGHRS and CDR2 is YFSETQ. V was clipped by 0 bases and J by 4 bases; unmatched bases: 2. The CDR3 has 15 amino acids.

The chain links TRBV5-4 to TRBJ2-7, with D uncertain. Germline-derived CDR1 and CDR2 are SGHNT and YYREEE (reference sequence). V dropped 0 bases and J dropped 1 base, with 8 bases sitting between them. The CDR3 is made up of 14 amino acids. In DNA, the CDR3 is TGTGCCAGCAGCTTGGGCCTGGCATCCTACGAGCAGTACTTC. Translating it yields CASSLGLASYEQYF.

The chain joins TRBV27 to TRBJ2-7; 8 nucleotides line up with TRBD2. The length of the CDR3 is 14 residues. CDR1 and CDR2 from the germline V gene are MNHEY and SMNVEV (reference sequence). J lost 4 bases, V lost 5 bases, and 7 bases had no gene match. CDR3 nucleotide sequence: TGTGCCAGCAGTGTAGGGGGACTAGGGTACGAGCAGTACTTC. Protein: CASSVGGLGYEQYF.

The chain couples TRBV27 to TRBJ2-1; 7 positions agree with TRBD2. The CDR3 covers 13 residues. The V gene end was trimmed by 5 bases and the J gene end by 7 bases; junction bases not matched to a gene: 5. The germline CDR1 and CDR2 sequences are MNHEY and SMNVEV (reference sequence). For the CDR3, the DNA is TGTGCCAGCAGTAGCGGGAAACTAAATGAGCAGTTCTTC. Protein product: CASSSGKLNEQFF.

The chain links TRBV5-8 to TRBJ2-1, with 12 bases matching TRBD2. The trim removed 0 bases at V and 7 bases at J, leaving 5 bases unmatched. The CDR3 totals 16 residues. Germline CDR1 and CDR2: SGHTS and YDEGEE. The CDR3 DNA reads TGTGCCAGCAGCTTGGGCGGTACTAGCGGGAGGAATGAGCAGTTCTTC. This codes for CASSLGGTSGRNEQFF.

The DNA of the CDR3 is TGTGCCAGCAGCTTATTGGGGGCGATGGGGGCAGATACGCAGTATTTT. It codes for CASSLLGAMGADTQYF. The chain has TRBV11-2 and TRBJ2-3; D may be TRBD1 (6 bases). The germline V gene has CDR1 SGHAT and CDR2 FQNNGV. Trimming took off 2 bases at V and 4 bases at J, with 16 bases between the two ends. The length of the CDR3 is 16 residues.

This CDR3 reads CASSTNRDRAYEQYF. The DNA for the CDR3 is TGTGCCAGTAGCACCAACAGGGATCGGGCCTACGAGCAGTACTTC. This chain links TRBV19 with TRBJ2-7; maybe TRBD1 (6 bases). CDR1 and CDR2 from the germline V gene are LNHDA and SQIVND (reference sequence). Trimming removed 6 bases from V and 2 bases from J, with 17 bases in between. The CDR3 has 15 amino acids.

The chain recombines TRBV19 with TRBJ2-1; 14 nucleotides align to TRBD2. The germline gives CDR1 LNHDA, CDR2 SQIVND (reference sequence). V lost 4 bases and J lost 7; bases outside the gene matches: 9. The CDR3 covers 17 residues. DNA for the CDR3: TGTGCCAGTAGTAGCCTTCCGACTAGCGGGAGGGAGAATGAGCAGTTCTTC. It yields the protein CASSSLPTSGRENEQFF.

The genes are TRBV4-3 and TRBJ1-2; TRBD1 matches 9 bases. Germline loops: CDR1 LGHNA, CDR2 YSLEER. The ends lost 0 bases at V and 4 bases at J; junction bases unmatched: 12. The CDR3 is 18 amino acids. DNA of the CDR3: TGCGCCAGCAGCCAAGAACACTCCTACAGGGGGCAAAGCTATGGCTACACCTTC. Its protein is CASSQEHSYRGQSYGYTF.

The V call is TRBV13, the J call TRBJ1-1; 7 nucleotides line up with TRBD1. Germline V CDR1 and CDR2: PRHDT, FYEKMQ (reference sequence). The CDR3 is 14 amino acids. V lost 0 bases, J lost 5 bases, and 3 bases stayed unmatched. CDR3: CASSLGVRGTEAFF. CDR3 in DNA: TGTGCCAGCAGCTTAGGCGTCAGGGGGACTGAAGCTTTCTTT.

The chain joins TRBV13 to TRBJ2-3, with 9 positions matching TRBD2. With 2 bases clipped from V and 4 bases from J, the junction kept 7 bases outside the gene matches. The V gene's germline CDR1 is PRHDT and CDR2 FYEKMQ (reference sequence). The CDR3 loop spans 16 amino acids. In nucleotides, the CDR3 is TGTGCCAGCAGCTTAATAGCGGGAGATGCCGCAGATACGCAGTATTTT. This translates into CASSLIAGDAADTQYF.

The rearrangement joins TRBV12-5 to TRBJ1-2; 8 nucleotides line up with TRBD1. Germline values: CDR1 LGHNT, CDR2 FRNRAP. The CDR3 length is 16 residues. J lost 6 bases, V lost 6 bases, and 15 bases had no gene match. The chain's CDR3 is CASGRDRGRYPHGYTF. CDR3 coding DNA: TGTGCTAGTGGCCGTGACAGGGGCCGCTACCCCCATGGCTACACCTTC.

V is TRBV19 and J is TRBJ2-1, with no clear D. CDR1 is LNHDA and CDR2 is SQIVND in the germline V gene (reference sequence). With 4 bases removed from V and 3 bases from J, the gap between germline ends came to 10 bases. CDR3 size: 14 residues. The CDR3 sequence is CASSTRGGYNEQFF. The CDR3 bases are TGTGCCAGTAGTACTAGAGGTGGCTACAATGAGCAGTTCTTC.

The CDR3 region is CASKGLASQETQYF. Written as DNA, the CDR3 is TGTGCCAGCAAGGGACTAGCGTCTCAAGAGACCCAGTACTTC. The chain uses TRBV27 and TRBJ2-5; 10 bases agree with TRBD2. The CDR3 extends over 14 amino acids. V gave up 7 bases and J gave up 2 bases; unmatched junction bases: 4. Germline-derived CDR1 and CDR2 are MNHEY and SMNVEV (reference sequence).

The chain uses TRBV6-5 and TRBJ1-3; 7 bases line up with TRBD1. CDR1 is MNHEY, CDR2 SVGAGI, per germline. Losses at the gene ends were 6 bases for V and 7 bases for J; bases not matched to a gene: 6. This CDR3 comprises 13 residues. Here the CDR3 DNA reads TGTGCCAGCAGATACAGGGGATCCAACACCATATATTTT. Protein product: CASRYRGSNTIYF.

This clone was observed once. The chain carries TRBV29-1 and TRBJ1-1; tentative D call: TRBD1 (5 bases). Germline CDR1 and CDR2: SQVTM and ANQGSEA. The CDR3 sequence is 15 residues long. V lost 0 bases and J lost 0, with 11 bases in between. Here the CDR3 reads CSVEDGQGMNTEAFF. Written as DNA, the CDR3 is TGCAGCGTTGAAGACGGCCAGGGAATGAACACTGAAGCTTTCTTT.

The chain recombines TRBV2 with TRBJ2-7, with TRBD2 matching over 13 bases. This CDR3 region has 13 residues. Germline CDR1 SNHLY, CDR2 FYNNEI. J lost 3 bases, V lost 9 bases, and 2 bases had no gene match. The CDR3 sequence: CASGTSGVYEQYV. The CDR3 DNA is TGTGCCAGTGGGACTAGCGGGGTCTACGAGCAGTACGTC.

This chain uses TRBV28 with TRBJ2-7, with TRBD2 identical over 10 bases. This CDR3 contains 14 residues. J was trimmed by 5 bases and V by 7 bases; bases with no gene match: 8. In germline, CDR1 is MDHEN, CDR2 SYDVKM. The CDR3 coding sequence is TGTGCCAGCAAGGTCCCTAGCGGGAGAAACGAGCAGTACTTC. As protein: CASKVPSGRNEQYF.

The chain is built from TRBV6-4 and TRBJ1-5; a weak D match, TRBD1 (5 bases). CDR3 length: 14 amino acids. Germline V gene data show CDR1 as MRHNA and CDR2 as SNTAGT. V lost 4 bases, J lost 0 bases, and 7 bases lay in between. Written as DNA, the CDR3 is TGTGCCAGCAGTGCGGGGGATAGCAATCAGCCCCAGCATTTT. Protein product: CASSAGDSNQPQHF.

V and J are TRBV30 and TRBJ1-5; a weak D match, TRBD1 (5 bases). V was pared by 0 bases and J by 4 bases, with 10 bases between. This CDR3 has 14 residues. Germline values: CDR1 GTSNPN, CDR2 SVGIG (reference sequence). CDR3: CAWSVQGRNQPQHF. CDR3 in DNA: TGTGCCTGGAGTGTCCAGGGAAGAAATCAGCCCCAGCATTTT.

About this clone: Additional DNA sequences in this sample encode the identical CDR3. The V gene is TRBV29-1, the J gene TRBJ1-1; D is possibly TRBD1 (5 bases). With 3 bases removed from V and 3 bases from J, the gap between germline ends came to 17 bases. This CDR3 is built from 15 residues. CDR1 is SQVTM, CDR2 ANQGSEA, per germline. Here the CDR3 reads CSVESRTGGDTEAFF. Here the CDR3 DNA reads TGCAGCGTTGAGTCCCGTACCGGGGGGGACACTGAAGCTTTCTTT.